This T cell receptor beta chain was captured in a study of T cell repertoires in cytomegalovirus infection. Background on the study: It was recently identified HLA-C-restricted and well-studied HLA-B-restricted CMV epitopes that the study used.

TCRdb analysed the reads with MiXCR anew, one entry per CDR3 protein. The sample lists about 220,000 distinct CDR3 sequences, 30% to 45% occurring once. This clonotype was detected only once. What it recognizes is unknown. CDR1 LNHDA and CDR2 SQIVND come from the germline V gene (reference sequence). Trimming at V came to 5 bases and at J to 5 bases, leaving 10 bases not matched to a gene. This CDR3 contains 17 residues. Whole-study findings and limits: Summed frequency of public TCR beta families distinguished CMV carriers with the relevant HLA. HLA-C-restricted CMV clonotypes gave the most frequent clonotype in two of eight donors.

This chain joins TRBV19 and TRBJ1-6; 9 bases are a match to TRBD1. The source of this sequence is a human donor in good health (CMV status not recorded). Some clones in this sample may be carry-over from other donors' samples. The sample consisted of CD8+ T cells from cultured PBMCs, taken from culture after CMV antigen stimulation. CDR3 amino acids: CASSSLDRGEDNSPLHF. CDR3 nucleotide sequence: TGTGCCAGTAGTTCCCTGGACAGGGGCGAAGATAATTCACCCCTCCACTTT.